Presented here are 20 T cell receptor beta chains from one specimen sequenced in a study of blood T cell repertoires in COVID-19. The assay was immunoSEQ multiplex PCR, and TCRdb's table has in-frame clones only and misses some. The data contain some 400,000 clones, 80% to 90% of them singletons. What was sequenced was PBMCs or T cells enriched from blood (not recorded which). Source of these receptors: a man aged 25-40 years who had recovered from COVID-19.

This clone is a singleton in its sample. The chain's CDR3 is CASSFPLTGATYGYTF. The CDR3 nucleotides read TGTGCCAGCAGCTTCCCCCTTACAGGAGCCACCTATGGCTACACCTTC. The V call is TRBV5-6, the J call TRBJ1-2; a weak D match, TRBD1 (5 bases). This CDR3 is built from 16 residues. V was cut by 2 bases and J by 4 bases, with 18 bases left in between. Germline CDR1 reads SGHDT; CDR2 reads YYEEEE.

The rearrangement uses TRBV4-1 and TRBJ2-2; 8 bases line up with TRBD2. This CDR3 has 14 residues. Germline V gives CDR1 MGHRA, CDR2 YSYEKL. After removal of 1 base from V and 7 bases from J, the junction contained 2 bases not matched to a gene. DNA for the CDR3: TGCGCCAGCAGCCAAGTCGCGGGGGGCGGGGAGCTGTTTTTT. This sequence encodes CASSQVAGGGELFF.

The V gene is TRBV12-3 or TRBV12-4, the J gene TRBJ1-2; maybe TRBD1 (5 bases). The germline V and J ends were trimmed by 7 bases and 3 bases, with 9 bases remaining between them. This CDR3 region has 12 residues. CDR3 nucleotide sequence: TGTGCCAGCAACGGGGGAGACTATGGCTACACCTTC. Its translation is CASNGGDYGYTF.

CDR3: CASSSSGATNEKLFF. The CDR3 DNA reads as TGTGCCAGCAGCTCCTCGGGAGCAACTAATGAAAAACTGTTTTTT. The chain couples TRBV3-1 (or the pseudogene TRBV3-2) to TRBJ1-4; D ambiguous. CDR1 and CDR2 from the germline V gene are LGHDT and YNNKEL (reference sequence). Deletions cut 5 bases from V and 0 bases from J, with 10 bases between. This CDR3 spans 15 amino acids.

This CDR3 reads CASNTGASNQPQHF. The DNA for the CDR3 is TGTGCCAGCAATACAGGGGCTAGCAATCAGCCCCAGCATTTT. The chain is built from TRBV2 and TRBJ1-5, with 7 bases aligning to TRBD1. CDR3 length: 14 amino acids. From germline, CDR1 is SNHLY and CDR2 FYNNEI. J gave up 0 bases and V 7 bases, and 3 bases lay outside the gene matches.

In this sample, this clone turned up many times. V is TRBV7-9 and J is TRBJ1-2; 7 bases match TRBD1. The ends lost 3 bases at V and 4 bases at J; junction bases unmatched: 8. From germline, CDR1 is SEHNR and CDR2 FQNEAQ (reference sequence). The CDR3 is 15 amino acids. CDR3 sequence reads: CASSLLGGAGYGYTF. The DNA for the CDR3 is TGTGCCAGCAGCTTGTTAGGGGGCGCCGGCTATGGCTACACCTTC.

This clone is a singleton in its sample. The chain combines TRBV2 with TRBJ1-1; D possibly corresponds to TRBD1 (6 bases). Germline loops: CDR1 SNHLY, CDR2 FYNNEI. This CDR3 spans 15 amino acids. Trimming took off 7 bases at V and 0 bases at J, with 15 bases between the two ends. CDR3 in amino acids: CASNRDTGMNTEAFF. DNA of the CDR3: TGTGCCAGCAACCGGGACACCGGTATGAACACTGAAGCTTTCTTT.

This clone was recorded a few times. The junction differs from germline at one of its ends, possibly a read error. The chain links TRBV19 to TRBJ2-3; 15 bases align to TRBD2. Germline V CDR1 and CDR2: LNHDA, SQIVND (reference sequence). The CDR3 extends over 14 amino acids. The CDR3 spells CASSPGTSGGKESF. The CDR3 DNA follows: TGTGCCAGTAGTCCGGGGACTAGCGGGGGGAAGGAATCCTTT.

The chain is built from TRBV2 and TRBJ1-4; D gene ambiguous. The V end lost 4 bases, the J end lost 5 bases, and 8 bases lay between the germline ends. The CDR3 has 13 amino acids. Germline-derived CDR1 and CDR2 are SNHLY and FYNNEI. The CDR3 loop is CASSAELNEKLFF. In DNA, the CDR3 is TGTGCCAGCAGTGCTGAGCTAAATGAAAAACTGTTTTTT.

The rearrangement links TRBV10-3 to TRBJ2-3; the match to TRBD2 covers 11 bases. The germline V gene has CDR1 ENHRY and CDR2 SYGVKD. Unmatched junction bases numbered 5, after V lost 4 bases and J lost 2 bases. This CDR3 is built from 16 residues. The CDR3 DNA reads TGTGCCATCAGTGGTGCTAGCGGGGGGAACACAGATACGCAGTATTTT. Encoded protein: CAISGASGGNTDTQYF.

The gene calls are TRBV7-3 and TRBJ1-5, with D unresolved. Per the germline V gene, CDR1 is SGHTA and CDR2 is FQGTGA. V was shortened by 2 bases and J by 7 bases, with 9 bases between the two germline ends. The CDR3 is 13 amino acids. The CDR3 nucleotides are TGTGCCAGCAGCTTAGGGCTCGAACAGCCCCAGCATTTT. The encoded protein is CASSLGLEQPQHF.

As for this clone: The same CDR3 is also encoded by other DNA sequences in this sample. V and J are TRBV7-9 and TRBJ2-3; TRBD2 agrees at 13 bases. After removal of 6 bases from V and 4 bases from J, the junction contained 4 bases not matched to a gene. The germline V gene has CDR1 SEHNR and CDR2 FQNEAQ (reference sequence). The CDR3 runs to 15 residues. Here the CDR3 DNA reads TGTGCCAGCAGTACTAGCGGGGGGGCCGCAGATACGCAGTATTTT. This codes for CASSTSGGAADTQYF.

The genes are TRBV5-8 and TRBJ2-3, with 8 bases identical to TRBD2. The CDR3 contains 18 residues. The V and J ends lost 0 bases and 2 bases, in that order; junction bases with no gene match: 11. CDR1 and CDR2 (germline): SGHTS, YDEGEE. Written as DNA, the CDR3 is TGTGCCAGCAGCTTGGGTATCGGGCGGGGGGCCTCCACAGATACGCAGTATTTT. It translates to CASSLGIGRGASTDTQYF.

On this clone: Other DNA sequences in this sample translate to the same CDR3. The chain joins TRBV6-6 to TRBJ1-1; no clear D gene. Germline V gives CDR1 MNHNY, CDR2 SVGAGI (reference sequence). This CDR3 comprises 12 residues. Trimming left V 3 bases short and J 5 bases short, with 7 bases between. CDR3 in DNA: TGTGCCAGCAGTTATGGAGGTACTGAAGCTTTCTTT. It translates to CASSYGGTEAFF.

V usage is TRBV28 and J usage is TRBJ1-5, with TRBD1 as a possible D gene (6 bases). V shed 6 bases and J shed 9 bases, with 15 bases lying between them. This CDR3 has 13 amino acids. Germline CDR1 is MDHEN and CDR2 is SYDVKM. In DNA, the CDR3 is TGTGCCAGCAGCCTAGGGGGGGCCGGGCCCCAGCATTTT. This sequence encodes CASSLGGAGPQHF. Supplemented by reference TRBV28 and TRBJ1-5, the full variable domain reads DVKVTQSSRYLVKRTGEKVFLECVQDMDHENMFWYRQDPGLGLRLIYFSYDVKMKEKGDIPEGYSVSREKKERFSLILESASTNQTSMYLCASSLGGAGPQHFGDGTRLSIL.

This chain connects TRBV9 to TRBJ2-7; tentative D call: TRBD2 (5 bases). V was shortened by 0 bases and J by 1 base, with 8 bases between the two germline ends. The germline V gene encodes CDR1 SGDLS and CDR2 YYNGEE. CDR3 length: 14 amino acids. As DNA, the CDR3 is TGTGCCAGCAGCGTAGCGTCGGGGTCCTACGAGCAGTACTTC. Protein: CASSVASGSYEQYF.

The V and J genes are TRBV21-1 and TRBJ1-6. TRBV21-1 constitutes a pseudogene. This CDR3 spans 15 amino acids. The CDR3 nucleotides are TGTGCCAGCAACGGGGGGCCCCTCTATAATTCACCCCTCCACTTT. It translates to CASNGGPLYNSPLHF.

V is TRBV6-5 and J is TRBJ1-2; D unclear. The germline gives CDR1 MNHEY, CDR2 SVGAGI. The V gene lost 5 bases and the J gene lost 2 bases, with 15 bases spanning the gap. The CDR3 runs to 15 residues. In DNA, the CDR3 is TGTGCCAGCAGTCCCGTTGGGCGTAAGAACTATGGCTACACCTTC. Residues: CASSPVGRKNYGYTF.

V is TRBV19 and J is TRBJ2-7; possibly TRBD1 for D (5 bases). The CDR3 is 14 residues long. V was pared by 6 bases and J by 2 bases, with 14 bases between. Germline CDR1 and CDR2: LNHDA and SQIVND (reference sequence). CDR3 in amino acids: CASSKTDTAYEQYF. The CDR3 nucleotides read TGTGCCAGTAGCAAAACGGACACCGCCTACGAGCAGTACTTC.

The rearrangement joins TRBV5-5 to TRBJ1-3, with a possible D match to TRBD1 (6 bases). The germline gives CDR1 SGHKS, CDR2 YYEKEE (reference sequence). CDR3 length: 15 residues. Trimming pared 4 bases from V and 4 bases from J, leaving 15 bases between. The CDR3 sequence: CASSLQQGVGNTIYF. CDR3 coding DNA: TGTGCCAGCAGCCTCCAACAGGGTGTCGGAAACACCATATATTTT.